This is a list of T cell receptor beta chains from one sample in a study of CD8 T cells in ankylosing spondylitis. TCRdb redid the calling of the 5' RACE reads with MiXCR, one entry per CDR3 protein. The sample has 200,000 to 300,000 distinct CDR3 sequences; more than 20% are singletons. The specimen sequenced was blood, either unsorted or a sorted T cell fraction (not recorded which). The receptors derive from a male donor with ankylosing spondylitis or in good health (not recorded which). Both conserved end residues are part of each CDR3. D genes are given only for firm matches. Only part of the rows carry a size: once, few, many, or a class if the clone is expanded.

TGCAGTGCTGACGACTCCAACTCCTACAATGAGCAGTTCTTC,CSADDSNSYNEQFF,14,many,TRBJ2-1,-,TRBV20-1
TGCAGTGGGTCGGGACAGGGAAGAGGAGATACGCAGTATTTT,CSGSGQGRGDTQYF,14,many,TRBJ2-3,TRBD1,TRBV20-1
TGCAGTGCTAGAGAAAGAACAGGGGGAAGTGATACGCAGTATTTT,CSARERTGGSDTQYF,15,few,TRBJ2-3,TRBD1,TRBV20-1
TGCAGTGCTAGGGAAACAGGGCAAGCTTTCTTT,CSARETGQAFF,11,few,TRBJ1-1,-,TRBV20-1
TGCAGTGCTAGAGGAACCCTCGGGGAGCTGTTTTTT,CSARGTLGELFF,12,-,TRBJ2-2,-,TRBV20-1
TGTGCCAGCAGCGTAGAGGGGGCTAGCAATCAGCCCCAGCATTTT,CASSVEGASNQPQHF,15,many,TRBJ1-5,TRBD1,TRBV9
TGCGCCAGCAGCCAACTCCGCTCCGGGACCACAGGATCCTATGGCTACACCTTC,CASSQLRSGTTGSYGYTF,18,many,TRBJ1-2,-,TRBV4-1
TGTGCCAGCAGTTTACTGGACAGGGCTATTAACTATGGCTACACCTTC,CASSLLDRAINYGYTF,16,many,TRBJ1-2,TRBD1,TRBV12-3/TRBV12-4
TGCAGCGTTGAAGATCGAGACAGGGGTAGTAGTTATTTT,CSVEDRDRGSSYF,13,many,TRBJ2-3,TRBD1,TRBV29-1
TGTGCCAGCAGCTTAGCGAATCCAGATACGCAGTATTTT,CASSLANPDTQYF,13,many,TRBJ2-3,-,TRBV11-3
TGTGCCAGCAGCTTGTTTCGGAGAACTCTGAACACTGAAGCTTTCTTT,CASSLFRRTLNTEAFF,16,-,TRBJ1-1,-,TRBV5-6
TGTGCCAGCAGGGCCGTCCAGGGGAATCGGGGCTACACCTTC,CASRAVQGNRGYTF,14,many,TRBJ1-2,-,TRBV2
TGTGCCAGCAGCCGTACACCATACAATGAGCAGTTCTTC,CASSRTPYNEQFF,13,-,TRBJ2-1,-,TRBV9
TGCAGCGTTGATTTTCCTAGCGGGGGGGAGACCCAGTACTTC,CSVDFPSGGETQYF,14,-,TRBJ2-5,TRBD2,TRBV29-1
TGTGCCAGCAGATTGGCAGGGACGGAGACCCAGTACTTC,CASRLAGTETQYF,13,-,TRBJ2-5,-,TRBV6-6
TGTGCCATCAGTGAAAGGGCGGGGGGGCCCTCCTACGAGCAGTACTTC,CAISERAGGPSYEQYF,16,few,TRBJ2-7,TRBD2,TRBV10-3
TGTGCCAGCAGTTTGTCGGGCAATTCTCGAGAGACCCAGTACTTC,CASSLSGNSRETQYF,15,-,TRBJ2-5,-,TRBV27
TGTGCCAGCTCACCACGGGGGACAACCCCTTCGGGCACCGGGGAGCTGTTTTTT,CASSPRGTTPSGTGELFF,18,-,TRBJ2-2,-,TRBV18
TGCAGCGTTCGGGTCTCCTACAATGAGCAGTTCTTC,CSVRVSYNEQFF,12,-,TRBJ2-1,-,TRBV29-1
TGCAGTGCTAGCTCAGGCTCGGGGGAGACCCAGTACTTC,CSASSGSGETQYF,13,many,TRBJ2-5,-,TRBV20-1
TGTGCCAGCAGCTTGGGGGGAGCCGAGCAGTACTTC,CASSLGGAEQYF,12,-,TRBJ2-7,-,TRBV12-3/TRBV12-4
TGCAGCGTTGATGGCAGGCGGAACACTGAAGCTTTCTTT,CSVDGRRNTEAFF,13,many,TRBJ1-1,-,TRBV29-1
TGCAGTGCTGCCCACAGGGGGCCCTACAATGAGCAGTTCTTC,CSAAHRGPYNEQFF,14,few,TRBJ2-1,TRBD1,TRBV20-1
TGCAGTGCTAGTGGGCGGGGGGCCTTTGGTGAGCAGTTCTTC,CSASGRGAFGEQFF,14,-,TRBJ2-1,TRBD2,TRBV20-1
TGTGCCACCAGCGGGGGATTAGGGGCAGCCCGCGAGCAGTACTTC,CATSGGLGAAREQYF,15,once,TRBJ2-7,-,TRBV15
TGTGCCACCAGGAGCAGGTATAGCAATCAGCCCCAGCATTTT,CATRSRYSNQPQHF,14,few,TRBJ1-5,-,TRBV10-3
TGTGCCAGCAGTTACGGTGGTGGGGCGGCCAAAAACATTCAGTACTTC,CASSYGGGAAKNIQYF,16,few,TRBJ2-4,-,TRBV6-5
TGTGCCAGCAGTAGACTAGCGGGGAACTACGAGCAGTACTTC,CASSRLAGNYEQYF,14,-,TRBJ2-7,TRBD2,TRBV6-1
TGTGCCAGCAGCCCCGGGCAGGGGTTTCAGGTGCAGTACTTC,CASSPGQGFQVQYF,14,many,TRBJ2-7,-,TRBV7-8